These T cell receptor beta chains were read from a single sample in a study of chemoradiotherapy in HPV16-positive cancers. Method: immunoSEQ multiplex PCR; TCRdb's copy keeps in-frame clones and lacks some. This sample has about 27,000 clones, with nearly 95% found just once. The material was blood, obtained from a patient who underwent chemoradiotherapy. These receptors all stem from a human donor with HPV-associated anogenital cancer. CDR3s include the opening cysteine and the closing phenylalanine or tryptophan. The D gene is left open where the match is weak. Some rows have no size entry. The others give once, few or many, or a class for an expanded clone.

cdr3_aa: CASSSGGQYNSMNTEAFF
cdr3_nt: TGTGCCAGCAGCTCCGGCGGGCAGTATAATTCTATGAACACTGAAGCTTTCTTT
d_call: .
clone_size: .
j_call: TRBJ1-1
v_call: TRBV7-9

cdr3_aa: CASSWPSYEQYF
cdr3_nt: TGTGCCAGCAGTTGGCCCTCCTACGAGCAGTACTTC
d_call: .
clone_size: once
j_call: TRBJ2-7
v_call: TRBV28

cdr3_aa: CASSLARGAGRSYEQYF
cdr3_nt: TGTGCCAGCAGCTTAGCGCGCGGGGCCGGACGATCATACGAGCAGTACTTC
d_call: .
clone_size: .
j_call: TRBJ2-7
v_call: TRBV7-2

cdr3_aa: CASSDSSMTSTDTQYF
cdr3_nt: TGTGCCAGCAGTGACTCGAGCATGACTAGCACAGATACGCAGTATTTT
d_call: .
clone_size: .
j_call: TRBJ2-3
v_call: TRBV6-4

cdr3_aa: CASSRDRAYEQYF
cdr3_nt: TGTGCCAGCAGCCGGGACAGGGCCTACGAGCAGTACTTC
d_call: TRBD1
clone_size: .
j_call: TRBJ2-7
v_call: TRBV27

cdr3_aa: CASSLMGGDEQYF
cdr3_nt: TGTGCCAGCAGCTTAATGGGGGGAGACGAGCAGTACTTC
d_call: .
clone_size: .
j_call: TRBJ2-7
v_call: TRBV7-3

cdr3_aa: CASSHGLANEQYF
cdr3_nt: TGCGCCAGCAGCCATGGACTAGCGAACGAGCAGTACTTC
d_call: TRBD2
clone_size: few
j_call: TRBJ2-7
v_call: TRBV5-1

cdr3_aa: CASSFESPLHF
cdr3_nt: TGTGCCAGCAGCTTTGAGTCACCCCTCCACTTT
d_call: .
clone_size: .
j_call: TRBJ1-6
v_call: TRBV7-9

cdr3_aa: CASSSRPGTGANEQFF
cdr3_nt: TGTGCCAGCAGCAGCCGTCCCGGGACAGGGGCGAATGAGCAGTTCTTC
d_call: TRBD1
clone_size: .
j_call: TRBJ2-1
v_call: TRBV11-3

cdr3_aa: CASSFYGTGELFF
cdr3_nt: TGTGCCAGCAGCTTTTATGGGACCGGGGAGCTGTTTTTT
d_call: .
clone_size: .
j_call: TRBJ2-2
v_call: TRBV7-3

cdr3_aa: CASTTGPRNTEAFF
cdr3_nt: TGTGCCAGCACCACGGGGCCGCGGAACACTGAAGCTTTCTTT
d_call: .
clone_size: .
j_call: TRBJ1-1
v_call: TRBV28

cdr3_aa: CASRAGLTEAFF
cdr3_nt: TGTGCCAGCAGGGCCGGTCTCACTGAAGCTTTCTTT
d_call: .
clone_size: once
j_call: TRBJ1-1
v_call: TRBV28

cdr3_aa: CASSLTGTGYNEQFF
cdr3_nt: TGTGCCAGCAGTCTAACCGGGACAGGATACAATGAGCAGTTCTTC
d_call: TRBD1
clone_size: once
j_call: TRBJ2-1
v_call: TRBV6-1

cdr3_aa: CASSLRQGAGANVLTF
cdr3_nt: TGTGCCAGCAGCTTAAGGCAGGGGGCTGGGGCCAACGTCCTGACTTTC
d_call: TRBD1
clone_size: .
j_call: TRBJ2-6
v_call: TRBV7-9

cdr3_aa: CASSPRGLSGYEQYF
cdr3_nt: TGTGCCAGCAGCCCTAGGGGGTTGTCAGGCTACGAGCAGTACTTC
d_call: .
clone_size: .
j_call: TRBJ2-7
v_call: TRBV5-8

cdr3_aa: CASWGSAGVVNEQFF
cdr3_nt: TGTGCCAGCTGGGGTTCAGCGGGAGTGGTCAATGAGCAGTTCTTC
d_call: TRBD2
clone_size: .
j_call: TRBJ2-1
v_call: TRBV6-6

cdr3_aa: CASSILGTAEETQYF
cdr3_nt: TGTGCCAGTAGTATCCTTGGGACAGCAGAAGAGACCCAGTACTTC
d_call: TRBD1
clone_size: .
j_call: TRBJ2-5
v_call: TRBV19

cdr3_aa: CASSPGGSRGLTSYEQYF
cdr3_nt: TGTGCCAGCAGCCCCGGGGGTTCTAGGGGCCTTACCTCCTACGAGCAGTACTTC
d_call: .
clone_size: .
j_call: TRBJ2-7
v_call: TRBV7-9

cdr3_aa: CASSSVRGATGELFF
cdr3_nt: TGTGCCAGCAGTTCCGTGAGGGGGGCCACCGGGGAGCTGTTTTTT
d_call: .
clone_size: .
j_call: TRBJ2-2
v_call: TRBV6-5

cdr3_aa: CASSKAGGKETQYF
cdr3_nt: TGTGCCAGCAGCAAGGCCGGCGGGAAAGAGACCCAGTACTTC
d_call: .
clone_size: .
j_call: TRBJ2-5
v_call: TRBV7-2

cdr3_aa: CASGTASCISTDTQYF
cdr3_nt: TGCGCCAGCGGGACGGCGAGCTGTATTAGCACAGATACGCAGTATTTT
d_call: .
clone_size: .
j_call: TRBJ2-3
v_call: TRBV10-1

cdr3_aa: CASSWTSGSSYNEQFF
cdr3_nt: TGCGCCAGCAGCTGGACTAGCGGGAGCTCCTACAATGAGCAGTTCTTC
d_call: TRBD2
clone_size: .
j_call: TRBJ2-1
v_call: TRBV5-1

cdr3_aa: CAISESTGAPSYEQYF
cdr3_nt: TGTGCCATCAGTGAGTCAACAGGGGCGCCTTCCTACGAGCAGTACTTC
d_call: TRBD1
clone_size: .
j_call: TRBJ2-7
v_call: TRBV10-3

cdr3_aa: CASSESGTSGSNTGELFF
cdr3_nt: TGTGCCAGCAGCGAGTCCGGGACTAGCGGGTCGAACACCGGGGAGCTGTTTTTT
d_call: TRBD2
clone_size: .
j_call: TRBJ2-2
v_call: TRBV9

cdr3_aa: CASSLVFLRGNNEQFF
cdr3_nt: TGCGCCAGCAGCTTGGTCTTTTTGCGGGGCAACAATGAGCAGTTCTTC
d_call: .
clone_size: .
j_call: TRBJ2-1
v_call: TRBV5-1

cdr3_aa: CASSSLGGSGNTIYF
cdr3_nt: TGTGCCAGCAGCTCCCTCGGGGGTTCTGGAAACACCATATATTTT
d_call: .
clone_size: once
j_call: TRBJ1-3
v_call: TRBV7-2

cdr3_aa: CASTRGDEQYF
cdr3_nt: TGTGCCAGCACTAGGGGGGACGAGCAGTACTTC
d_call: .
clone_size: .
j_call: TRBJ2-7
v_call: TRBV6-5

cdr3_aa: CASSLLGREQFF
cdr3_nt: TGTGCCAGCAGCTTACTGGGGCGTGAGCAGTTCTTC
d_call: .
clone_size: once
j_call: TRBJ2-1
v_call: TRBV7-3

cdr3_aa: CASRFPTGANGYTF
cdr3_nt: TGTGCAAGTCGCTTCCCGACGGGGGCCAATGGCTACACCTTC
d_call: .
clone_size: .
j_call: TRBJ1-2
v_call: TRBV12-2

cdr3_aa: CASSLSAPDTQYF
cdr3_nt: TGCGCCAGCAGCTTGTCGGCCCCAGATACGCAGTATTTT
d_call: .
clone_size: .
j_call: TRBJ2-3
v_call: TRBV5-1

cdr3_aa: CASSRTDSGANVLTF
cdr3_nt: TGTGCCAGCAGTCGGACAGACTCTGGGGCCAACGTCCTGACTTTC
d_call: .
clone_size: .
j_call: TRBJ2-6
v_call: TRBV6-5

cdr3_aa: CASSLLDRYSNSPLHF
cdr3_nt: TGTGCCAGCAGCTTACTAGATAGATATAGTAATTCACCCCTCCACTTT
d_call: .
clone_size: .
j_call: TRBJ1-6
v_call: TRBV5-5

cdr3_aa: CASSRDMNTEAFF
cdr3_nt: TGCGCCAGCAGCCGGGACATGAACACTGAAGCTTTCTTT
d_call: .
clone_size: .
j_call: TRBJ1-1
v_call: TRBV5-1

cdr3_aa: CASSLSGGMNTEAFF
cdr3_nt: TGTGCCAGCAGTTTATCGGGAGGGATGAACACTGAAGCTTTCTTT
d_call: .
clone_size: .
j_call: TRBJ1-1
v_call: TRBV27

cdr3_aa: CASSRQETNTGELFF
cdr3_nt: TGTGCCAGCAGTCGACAAGAAACGAACACCGGGGAGCTGTTTTTT
d_call: .
clone_size: .
j_call: TRBJ2-2
v_call: TRBV28

cdr3_aa: CASSEDRGRGNEQFF
cdr3_nt: TGTGCCAGCAGTGAAGACAGGGGGCGCGGTAATGAGCAGTTCTTC
d_call: TRBD1
clone_size: .
j_call: TRBJ2-1
v_call: TRBV2

cdr3_aa: CASSQGIAGPYEQYF
cdr3_nt: TGCGCCAGCAGCCAAGGAATAGCGGGACCCTACGAGCAGTACTTC
d_call: TRBD2
clone_size: .
j_call: TRBJ2-7
v_call: TRBV4-3

cdr3_aa: CASGVAGGTYEQYF
cdr3_nt: TGTGCCAGTGGGGTAGCGGGAGGGACCTACGAGCAGTACTTC
d_call: TRBD2
clone_size: once
j_call: TRBJ2-7
v_call: TRBV19

cdr3_aa: CSARTPETQYF
cdr3_nt: TGCAGTGCTAGGACTCCTGAGACCCAGTACTTC
d_call: .
clone_size: .
j_call: TRBJ2-5
v_call: TRBV20-1

cdr3_aa: CASSLAEGIGGYTF
cdr3_nt: TGTGCCAGCAGCTTAGCGGAGGGGATCGGCGGCTACACCTTC
d_call: .
clone_size: once
j_call: TRBJ1-2
v_call: TRBV7-9

cdr3_aa: CASIMGGTDYGYTF
cdr3_nt: TGTGCCAGCATCATGGGGGGGACGGACTATGGCTACACCTTC
d_call: .
clone_size: .
j_call: TRBJ1-2
v_call: TRBV28

cdr3_aa: CASSRPQGSPYEQYF
cdr3_nt: TGTGCCAGCAGCCGCCCGCAGGGGAGTCCCTACGAGCAGTACTTC
d_call: .
clone_size: .
j_call: TRBJ2-7
v_call: TRBV7-8

cdr3_aa: CASSQDRAVVNGYTF
cdr3_nt: TGCGCCAGCAGCCAAGATAGGGCGGTTGTGAATGGCTACACCTTC
d_call: .
clone_size: once
j_call: TRBJ1-2
v_call: TRBV4-3

cdr3_aa: CASSLEGGTEAFF
cdr3_nt: TGCGCCAGCAGCTTGGAGGGGGGGACTGAAGCTTTCTTT
d_call: .
clone_size: .
j_call: TRBJ1-1
v_call: TRBV5-1

cdr3_aa: CASSDSRGSSDTQYF
cdr3_nt: TGTGCCAGCAGTGACTCTAGGGGGTCATCCGATACGCAGTATTTT
d_call: .
clone_size: .
j_call: TRBJ2-3
v_call: TRBV6-4

cdr3_aa: CASSVRTDRVITEAFF
cdr3_nt: TGTGCCAGCAGCGTACGAACCGACAGGGTGATCACTGAAGCTTTCTTT
d_call: TRBD1
clone_size: .
j_call: TRBJ1-1
v_call: TRBV9

cdr3_aa: CASSPQGTGSSGNTIYF
cdr3_nt: TGTGCCAGCAGCCCTCAGGGAACCGGGAGCTCTGGAAACACCATATATTTT
d_call: .
clone_size: .
j_call: TRBJ1-3
v_call: TRBV7-3

cdr3_aa: CASSISTLGQETF
cdr3_nt: TGTGCCAGCAGCATATCGACTTTGGGACAGGAGACCTTC
d_call: TRBD1
clone_size: .
j_call: TRBJ1-2
v_call: TRBV7-2

cdr3_aa: CASSQDEERRAGNTIYF
cdr3_nt: TGTGCCAGCAGCCAAGATGAGGAACGGAGGGCCGGAAACACCATATATTTT
d_call: .
clone_size: once
j_call: TRBJ1-3
v_call: TRBV14

cdr3_aa: CASSATGGGQPQHF
cdr3_nt: TGTGCCAGCAGCGCCACAGGGGGAGGACAGCCCCAGCATTTT
d_call: TRBD1
clone_size: .
j_call: TRBJ1-5
v_call: TRBV7-2